This entry is about one TCR beta chain. Its antigen is still unknown. The data are from a study of cytomegalovirus exposure and HLA in healthy donors. The study, taken as a whole, reports: Later findings reportedly placed an Asian-associated ancestry cluster below the 666-donor mean for N-insertions.

The primer mix had 60 Vbeta and 13 Jbeta primers. The table came from immunoSEQ multiplex PCR; TCRdb's copy has only in-frame clones and leaves some out. The data show over 200,000 clones, roughly 87% seen once. V trimming: 4 bases; J trimming: 8 bases; junction bases outside the gene matches: 12. Germline lookup yields CDR1 MNHEY and CDR2 SMNVEV (reference sequence). This CDR3 region has 17 residues. The sequence derives from a man in his forties in good health and CMV-seropositive. Material: PBMCs. The chain joins TRBV27 to TRBJ2-2; 11 positions match TRBD2. CDR3 residues: CASSSTLAGGQSGELFF. CDR3 DNA sequence: TGTGCCAGCAGTTCTACCTTAGCGGGAGGGCAGTCTGGGGAGCTGTTTTTT.